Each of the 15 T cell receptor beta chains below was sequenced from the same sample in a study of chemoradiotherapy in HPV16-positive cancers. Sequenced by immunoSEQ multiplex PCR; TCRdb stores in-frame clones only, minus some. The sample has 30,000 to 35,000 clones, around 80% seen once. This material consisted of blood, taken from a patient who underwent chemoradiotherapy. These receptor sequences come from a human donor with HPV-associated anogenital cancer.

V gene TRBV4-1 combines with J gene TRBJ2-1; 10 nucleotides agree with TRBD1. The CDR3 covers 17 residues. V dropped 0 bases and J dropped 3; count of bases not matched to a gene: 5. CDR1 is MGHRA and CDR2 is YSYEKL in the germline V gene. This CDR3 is CASSQDRTGGFYNEQFF. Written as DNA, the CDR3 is TGCGCCAGCAGCCAAGATAGGACAGGGGGGTTCTACAATGAGCAGTTCTTC.

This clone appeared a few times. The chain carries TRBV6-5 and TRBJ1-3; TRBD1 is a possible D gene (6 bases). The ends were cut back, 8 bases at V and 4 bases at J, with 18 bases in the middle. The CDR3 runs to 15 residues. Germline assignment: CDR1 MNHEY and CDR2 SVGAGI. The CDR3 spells CASRKGEPLGNTIYF. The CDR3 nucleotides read TGTGCCAGCCGGAAGGGGGAGCCTCTGGGAAACACCATATATTTT.

This chain's CDR3 is CASSPSNLGDTQYF. CDR3 nucleotides: TGTGCCAGCAGCCCCTCGAATCTAGGGGATACGCAGTATTTT. The V call is TRBV7-6, the J call TRBJ2-3, with D unclear. CDR1 is SGHVS and CDR2 is FNYEAQ in the germline V gene. This CDR3 has 14 amino acids. The V and J ends lost 5 bases and 6 bases respectively, with 15 bases between them. The complete variable domain, with remaining parts taken from reference TRBV7-6 and TRBJ2-3, reads GAGVSQSPRYKVTKRGQDVALRCDPISGHVSLYWYRQALGQGPEFLTYFNYEAQQDKSGLPNDRFSAERPEGSISTLTIQRTEQRDSAMYRCASSPSNLGDTQYFGPGTRLTVL.

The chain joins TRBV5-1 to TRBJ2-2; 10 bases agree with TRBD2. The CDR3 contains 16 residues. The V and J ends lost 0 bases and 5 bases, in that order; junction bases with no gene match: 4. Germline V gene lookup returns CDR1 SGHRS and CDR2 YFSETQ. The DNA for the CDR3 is TGCGCCAGCAGCTTGGAACCAGCGGGGGGGACCGGGGAGCTGTTTTTT. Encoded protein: CASSLEPAGGTGELFF.

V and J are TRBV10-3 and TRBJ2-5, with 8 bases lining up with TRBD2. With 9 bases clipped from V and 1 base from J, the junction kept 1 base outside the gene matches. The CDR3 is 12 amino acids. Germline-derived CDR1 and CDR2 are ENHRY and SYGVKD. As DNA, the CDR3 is TGTGCCATGGGGACTAGCCAAGAGACCCAGTACTTC. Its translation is CAMGTSQETQYF.

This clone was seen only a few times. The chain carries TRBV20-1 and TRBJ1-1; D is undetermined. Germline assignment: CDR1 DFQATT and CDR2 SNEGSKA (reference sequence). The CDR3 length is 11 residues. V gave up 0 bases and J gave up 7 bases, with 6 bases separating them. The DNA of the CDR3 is TGCAGTGCTAGAGATCAATTTGAAGCTTTCTTT. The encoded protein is CSARDQFEAFF.

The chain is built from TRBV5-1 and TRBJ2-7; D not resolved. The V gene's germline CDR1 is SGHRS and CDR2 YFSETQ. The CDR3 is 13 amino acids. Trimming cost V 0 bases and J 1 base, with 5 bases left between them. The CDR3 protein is CASSLGRSYEQYF. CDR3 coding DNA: TGCGCCAGCAGCTTGGGCAGGTCCTACGAGCAGTACTTC.

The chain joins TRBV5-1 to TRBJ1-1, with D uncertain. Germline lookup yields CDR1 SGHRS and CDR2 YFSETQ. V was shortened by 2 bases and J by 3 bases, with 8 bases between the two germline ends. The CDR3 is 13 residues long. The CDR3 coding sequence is TGCGCCAGCAGCTTCGGGAGGGACACTGAAGCTTTCTTT. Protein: CASSFGRDTEAFF.

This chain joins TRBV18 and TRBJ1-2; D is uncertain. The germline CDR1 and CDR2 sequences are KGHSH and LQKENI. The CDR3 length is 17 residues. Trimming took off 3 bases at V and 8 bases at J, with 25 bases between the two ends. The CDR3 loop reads CASSPPAAFPMARGYTF. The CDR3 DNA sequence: TGTGCCAGCTCACCCCCCGCGGCGTTCCCTATGGCTCGGGGCTACACCTTC.

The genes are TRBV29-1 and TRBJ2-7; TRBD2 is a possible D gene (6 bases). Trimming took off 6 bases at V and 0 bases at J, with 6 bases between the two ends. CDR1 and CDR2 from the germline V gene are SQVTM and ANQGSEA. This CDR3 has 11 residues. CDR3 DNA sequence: TGCAGCGTCGGGAGCTCCTACGAGCAGTACTTC. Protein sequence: CSVGSSYEQYF.

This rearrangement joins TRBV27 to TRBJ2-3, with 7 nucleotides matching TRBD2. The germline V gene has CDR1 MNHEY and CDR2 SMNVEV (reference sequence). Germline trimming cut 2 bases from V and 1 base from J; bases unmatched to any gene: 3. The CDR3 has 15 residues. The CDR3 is CASSLRLARTDTQYF. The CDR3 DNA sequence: TGTGCCAGCAGTTTAAGACTAGCCCGCACAGATACGCAGTATTTT.

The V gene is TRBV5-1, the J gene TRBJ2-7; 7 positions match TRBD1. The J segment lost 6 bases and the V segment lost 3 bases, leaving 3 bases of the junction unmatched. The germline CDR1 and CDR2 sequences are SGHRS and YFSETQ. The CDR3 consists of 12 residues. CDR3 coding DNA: TGCGCCAGCAGCTACGACAGGGCCGAGCAGTACTTC. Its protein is CASSYDRAEQYF. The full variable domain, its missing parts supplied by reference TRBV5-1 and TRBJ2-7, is KAGVTQTPRYLIKTRGQQVTLSCSPISGHRSVSWYQQTPGQGLQFLFEYFSETQRNKGNFPGRFSGRQFSNSRSEMNVSTLELGDSALYLCASSYDRAEQYFGPGTRLTVT.

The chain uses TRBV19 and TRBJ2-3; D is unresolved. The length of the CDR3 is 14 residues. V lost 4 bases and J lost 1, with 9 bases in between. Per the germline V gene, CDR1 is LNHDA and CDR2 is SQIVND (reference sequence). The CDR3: CASSTNRGTDTQYF. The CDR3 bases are TGTGCCAGTAGTACGAACCGGGGCACAGATACGCAGTATTTT.

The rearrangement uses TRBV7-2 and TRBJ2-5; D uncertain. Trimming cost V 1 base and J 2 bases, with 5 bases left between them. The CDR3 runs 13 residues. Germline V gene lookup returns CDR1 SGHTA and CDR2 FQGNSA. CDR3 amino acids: CASSLGLQETQYF. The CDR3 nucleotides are TGTGCCAGCAGCTTAGGGCTTCAAGAGACCCAGTACTTC.

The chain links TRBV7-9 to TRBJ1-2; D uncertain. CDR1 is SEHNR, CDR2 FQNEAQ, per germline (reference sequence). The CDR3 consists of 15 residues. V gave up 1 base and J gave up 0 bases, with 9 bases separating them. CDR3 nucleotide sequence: TGTGCCAGCAGCTTAGACGAACGTTCTAACTATGGCTACACCTTC. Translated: CASSLDERSNYGYTF.